The T cell receptor beta chain described here comes from a study of blood T cell repertoires in COVID-19 (dated by TCRdb to 2018 to 2020). As for the study more broadly: Collaborator samples came from the United States, Italy and Spain and covered acute and convalescent phases of COVID-19. Samples came from the ongoing ImmuneRACE study (first 160 participants) plus 1,254 subjects from 6 global collaborators. The prospective study material was composed of cDNA or gDNA derived from T cells, B-cell-depleted T cells, or PBMCs. The repertoires were made available in a free public database intended to serve as a resource for research on the immune response to SARS-CoV-2. Where available, HLA class I and class II types were taken from metadata supplied by the sample provider and were not determined by assay-based typing. Subjects who had been exposed to COVID-19, were actively infected with it, or had recovered from it provided the deeply sampled blood TCRbeta repertoires that made up the dataset. Sample metadata almost always included a de-identified subject ID, COVID-19 status, age in years and sex. The study at large found these results: Clinical and demographic metadata were provided uncurated, with the amount varying by source and participant.

This clone appeared once. The clone's antigen remains unknown. Base qualities are missing; no much larger clone stands one base away. Including the terminal cysteine and phenylalanine, the CDR3 comprises 12 residues. CDR3 DNA only is kept here, 36 bases in frame from base 1. Here V drops 7 bases and J drops 4 bases, and the junction holds 3 bases not matched to any gene. CDR1 and CDR2 are drawn from the germline V gene: SNHLY, FYNNEI. Each collaborating institution followed its own protocols to collect whole blood in K2EDTA tubes. For TCRbeta analysis, collaborator samples were shipped as frozen whole blood, as isolated PBMCs, or as DNA extracted from either sample type. The immunoSEQ Assay, a bias-controlled multiplex PCR, was used to amplify TCRbeta CDR3 regions from genomic DNA. On the authors' methods: Within the assay, amplification of reference gene primers was used to estimate how many nucleated cells each sample contained. To quantify the absolute abundance of each unique TCRbeta CDR3 rearrangement, sequence reads were collapsed and filtered. For each sample, productive Simpson clonality was calculated by taking the square root of Simpson's diversity index across productive rearrangements. The table comes from immuneACCESS by way of TCRdb, which keeps in-frame sequences with V and J called. Part of the clones is missing from these tables; in studies checked, under half for an unresolved V gene and the rest for unknown reasons. V and J calls and clone size are copied from that table; D and trimming were computed from the DNA. The table for this sample lists 70,000 to 90,000 clones; around 81% of them were counted only once. The ten largest make up approximately 15% of the sample.

The chain is made from TRBV2 and TRBJ1-2; TRBD1 agrees with 7 junctional bases. Sequencing was done on a sample of peripheral blood. The TCR sequence derives from a human donor in a cohort sampled during active COVID-19. The CDR3 region has the sequence CASTRDSYGYTF. In nucleotides, the sequence is TGTGCCAGCACTCGGGACAGCTATGGCTACACCTTC.